This entry lists 3 T cell receptor beta chains sequenced from one sample in a study of blood T cell repertoires in COVID-19 (dated by TCRdb to the early 2020s). Library generation was performed with the immunoSEQ multiplex PCR assay. TCRdb obtained this table from immuneACCESS and retained in-frame rearrangements with V and J assigned. These tables miss some clones; where compared with another copy, unresolved V genes account for less than half of the shortfall, and the remainder is unexplained. For this sample the table gives 450,000 to 500,000 clones, of which 88% were detected only once. Just over 8% of the sample rests with the top ten. The sample comprised PBMCs or T cells enriched from blood (not recorded which). The receptors stem from a woman in her fifties or sixties who had recovered from COVID-19.

The chain combines TRBV21-1 with TRBJ1-1; TRBD1 is the table's D call, not checked against the DNA. TRBV21-1 is shown as a pseudogene. This CDR3 comprises 17 residues. CDR3 region: CASSKARDRGLNTEAFF. The CDR3 nucleotides read TGTGCCAGCAGCAAAGCCCGGGACAGGGGATTGAACACTGAAGCTTTCTTT.

CDR3 in amino acids: CASSAGTGVGNTIYF. In DNA form, the CDR3 reads TGTGCCAGTAGTGCCGGGACAGGGGTTGGAAACACCATATATTTT. The V and J genes are TRBV19 and TRBJ1-3, with TRBD1 identical over 10 bases. J gave up 3 bases and V 5 bases, and 4 bases lay outside the gene matches. Germline V gene lookup returns CDR1 LNHDA and CDR2 SQIVND (reference sequence). This CDR3 has 15 residues.

CDR3 sequence (DNA): TGTGCCATCAGCATGGGGGGGCCAACAGGGGATACGCAGTATTTT. This codes for CAISMGGPTGDTQYF. The genes are TRBV10-3 and TRBJ2-3, with a tentative D call TRBD2 (7 bases). The CDR3 runs to 15 residues. V was pared by 6 bases and J by 6 bases, with 19 bases between. CDR1 is ENHRY, CDR2 SYGVKD, per germline.